One and the same sample provided the 15 T cell receptor beta chains below, sequenced in a study of CD8+CD57+ T cells in acquired aplastic anemia. Both TCR beta VDJ combination and CDR3 sequence profiling were carried out. Genomic DNA was the template for this profiling. TCRdb reprocessed the reads with MiXCR, giving one entry per CDR3 protein. The sample shows hundreds of thousands of distinct CDR3 sequences, just under 70% of them seen only once. Sequencing used sorted CD4+, CD8+, or CD8+CD57+ T cells (not recorded which) from PBMCs. All receptors come from a human donor in good health, serving as a control.

V is TRBV6-5 and J is TRBJ1-3, with D unclear. Per germline, CDR1 MNHEY and CDR2 SVGAGI. CDR3 length equals 12 residues. V was cut by 11 bases and J by 8 bases, with 16 bases left in between. This CDR3 reads CARTLGRHTIYF. CDR3 bases: TGTGCCCGGACTCTCGGGCGGCACACCATATATTTT.

The V and J genes are TRBV5-1 and TRBJ2-7; no clear D gene. The V gene's germline CDR1 is SGHRS and CDR2 YFSETQ. The CDR3 spans 15 residues. V lost 3 bases and J lost 5, with 18 bases in between. The CDR3 sequence is CASSWTANTDHEQYF. CDR3 in DNA: TGCGCCAGCAGCTGGACCGCGAACACGGACCACGAGCAGTACTTC.

The chain employs TRBV7-2 and TRBJ2-5, with TRBD2 matching over 12 bases. CDR1 and CDR2 from the germline V gene are SGHTA and FQGNSA. The junction had 7 bases not matched to a gene; V was cut back by 1 base and J by 7 bases. There are 16 residues in the CDR3. The CDR3 DNA follows: TGTGCCAGCAGCTTAGTGGCTAGCGGGGGGGCCGCGACCCAGTACTTC. Translation: CASSLVASGGAATQYF.

This clonotype was counted at least ten times. V usage is TRBV10-1 and J usage is TRBJ2-1; D unclear. The CDR3 contains 13 residues. Germline V gives CDR1 WNHNN, CDR2 SYGVQD (reference sequence). The V and J ends lost 2 bases and 10 bases respectively, with 12 bases between them. In nucleotides, the CDR3 is TGCGCCAGCAGTGAGGACTCCCAGTCAGAGCAGTTCTTC. This codes for CASSEDSQSEQFF.

Concerning this clonotype itself: This clone may be a read error of a much larger clone one base away. The genes are TRBV10-3 and TRBJ2-7, with 12 bases that match TRBD1. CDR1 and CDR2 from the germline V gene are ENHRY and SYGVKD. This CDR3 comprises 14 residues. In DNA, the CDR3 is TGTGCCAGCTCACTCGGGACAGGGGGCTACGAGCAGTGCTTC. It encodes CASSLGTGGYEQCF.

This clonotype was observed a few times. CDR3 DNA: TGTGCCATTGGTCCACAGGATCAGCCCCAGCATTTT. Its translation: CAIGPQDQPQHF. The chain carries TRBV10-3 and TRBJ1-5; D may be TRBD1 (5 bases). The germline V and J ends were trimmed by 9 bases and 5 bases, with 11 bases remaining between them. This CDR3 contains 12 residues. CDR1 and CDR2 (germline): ENHRY, SYGVKD.

The chain recombines TRBV9 with TRBJ2-2, with D possibly being TRBD1 (6 bases). V lost 3 bases and J lost 4, with 16 bases in between. The CDR3 runs 16 residues. CDR1 is SGDLS, CDR2 YYNGEE, per germline. CDR3 residues: CASSAAAQGTTGELFF. The CDR3, as DNA: TGTGCCAGCAGCGCAGCGGCGCAGGGGACCACCGGGGAGCTGTTTTTT.

The V gene is TRBV19, the J gene TRBJ1-4, with TRBD1 identical over 10 bases. Per the germline V gene, CDR1 is LNHDA and CDR2 is SQIVND (reference sequence). CDR3 length: 15 residues. V was clipped by 6 bases and J by 4 bases; unmatched bases: 5. The DNA for the CDR3 is TGTGCCAGTAGGTCCGGGACAGGGGTTAATGAAAAACTGTTTTTT. Its protein is CASRSGTGVNEKLFF.

The chain joins TRBV20-1 to TRBJ1-5; weak D call: TRBD1 (5 bases). Germline V gene lookup returns CDR1 DFQATT and CDR2 SNEGSKA (reference sequence). Trimming took off 4 bases at V and 11 bases at J, with 18 bases between the two ends. The CDR3 runs to 13 residues. The CDR3 protein is CSANIVREETQHF. CDR3 in DNA: TGCAGTGCTAACATTGTCAGGGAGGAGACCCAGCATTTT.

The rearrangement uses TRBV20-1 and TRBJ2-1; tentatively, D is TRBD1 (6 bases). Germline V gene lookup returns CDR1 DFQATT and CDR2 SNEGSKA (reference sequence). V lost 6 bases, J lost 7 bases, and 19 bases lay in between. The CDR3 consists of 14 residues. The CDR3: CSAMDPDSTNEQFF. The CDR3 region has the DNA TGCAGTGCCATGGATCCGGACAGTACGAATGAGCAGTTCTTC.

V is TRBV2 and J is TRBJ1-2; TRBD1 is a possible D gene (6 bases). Germline lookup yields CDR1 SNHLY and CDR2 FYNNEI. The ends were cut back, 4 bases at V and 4 bases at J, with 19 bases in the middle. The CDR3 runs 16 residues. The CDR3 nucleotides read TGTGCCAGCAGTGCCCTCTCTGACAGGTATGTCTATGGCTACACCTTC. Amino acid sequence: CASSALSDRYVYGYTF.

For this clonotype: A much larger clonotype is one base distant, so this may be a read error. The J gene is TRBJ2-7, the V gene TRBV28; 9 bases line up with TRBD1. Trimming cost V 6 bases and J 4 bases; bases outside gene matches: 10. CDR3 size: 15 residues. Germline CDR1 and CDR2: MDHEN and SYDVKM. The CDR3: CASSLAGTGRYEQYF. DNA for the CDR3: TGTGCCAGCAGCCTGGCCGGGACAGGGCGTTACGAGCAGTACTTC.

The genes are TRBV10-3 and TRBJ1-2; D is perhaps TRBD1 (6 bases). There are 12 residues in the CDR3. CDR1 ENHRY and CDR2 SYGVKD come from the germline V gene. V was cut by 6 bases and J by 5 bases, with 10 bases left in between. The CDR3 nucleotides read TGTGCCATCAGCCCCGGACAGTATGGCTACACCTTC. It yields the protein CAISPGQYGYTF.

Comment on this clonotype: Relative to the germline gene, one junction end is altered; a read error may explain this. V is TRBV7-2 and J is TRBJ1-2; 7 nucleotides line up with TRBD1. The CDR3 loop spans 14 amino acids. In germline, CDR1 is SGHTA, CDR2 FQGNSA. DNA of the CDR3: TGTGCCAGCAGCATCGCAGGGGGTCCTGGTAACACCACATTC. This encodes CASSIAGGPGNTTF.

This clonotype occurred many times. V usage is TRBV12-5 and J usage is TRBJ2-3; D unresolved. The CDR3 spans 14 residues. Germline loops: CDR1 LGHNT, CDR2 FRNRAP. Trimming shortened V by 7 bases and J by 2 bases, and 13 bases separated the two germline ends. Written as DNA, the CDR3 is TGTGCTAGTGCCATGGAAAGGGTCACAGATACGCAGTATTTT. Encoded protein: CASAMERVTDTQYF.